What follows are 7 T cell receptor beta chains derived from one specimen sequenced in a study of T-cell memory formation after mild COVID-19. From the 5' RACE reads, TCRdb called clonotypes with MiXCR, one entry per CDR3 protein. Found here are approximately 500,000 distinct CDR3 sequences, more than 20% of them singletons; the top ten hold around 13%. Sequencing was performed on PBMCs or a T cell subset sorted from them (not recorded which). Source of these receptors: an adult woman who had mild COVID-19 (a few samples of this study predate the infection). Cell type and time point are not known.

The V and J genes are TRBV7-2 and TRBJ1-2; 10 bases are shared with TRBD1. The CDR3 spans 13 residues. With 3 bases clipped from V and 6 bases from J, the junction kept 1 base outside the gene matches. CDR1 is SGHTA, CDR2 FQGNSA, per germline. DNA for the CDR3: TGTGCCAGCAGCTTCGGGACAGGGGATGGCTACACCTTC. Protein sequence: CASSFGTGDGYTF.

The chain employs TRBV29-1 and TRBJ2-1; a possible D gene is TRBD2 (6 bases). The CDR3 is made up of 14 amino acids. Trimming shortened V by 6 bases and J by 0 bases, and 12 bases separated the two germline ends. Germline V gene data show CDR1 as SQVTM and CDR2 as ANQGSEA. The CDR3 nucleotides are TGCAGCGTCCGGGGGAAGAGCTCCTACAATGAGCAGTTCTTC. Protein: CSVRGKSSYNEQFF.

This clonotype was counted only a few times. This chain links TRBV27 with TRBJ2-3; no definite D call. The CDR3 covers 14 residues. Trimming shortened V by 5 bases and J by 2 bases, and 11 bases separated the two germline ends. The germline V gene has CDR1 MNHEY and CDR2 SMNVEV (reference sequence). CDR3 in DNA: TGTGCCAGCAGTCCCCCCCTCGCCACAGATACGCAGTATTTT. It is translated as CASSPPLATDTQYF.

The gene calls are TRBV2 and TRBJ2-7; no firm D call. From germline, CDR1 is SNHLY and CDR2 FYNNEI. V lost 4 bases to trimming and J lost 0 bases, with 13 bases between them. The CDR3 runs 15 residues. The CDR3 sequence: CASSGGSRSSYEQYF. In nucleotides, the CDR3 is TGTGCCAGCAGTGGGGGATCCCGGAGCTCCTACGAGCAGTACTTC. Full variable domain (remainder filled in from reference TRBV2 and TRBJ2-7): EPEVTQTPSHQVTQMGQEVILRCVPISNHLYFYWYRQILGQKVEFLVSFYNNEISEKSEIFDDQFSVERPDGSNFTLKIRSTKLEDSAMYFCASSGGSRSSYEQYFGPGTRLTVT.

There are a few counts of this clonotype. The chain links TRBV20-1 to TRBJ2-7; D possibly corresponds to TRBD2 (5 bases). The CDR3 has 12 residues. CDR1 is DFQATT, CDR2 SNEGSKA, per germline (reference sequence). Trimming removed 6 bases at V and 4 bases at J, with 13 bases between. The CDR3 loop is CSAGPSGYEQYF. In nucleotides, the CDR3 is TGCAGTGCCGGGCCCTCGGGGTACGAGCAGTACTTC.

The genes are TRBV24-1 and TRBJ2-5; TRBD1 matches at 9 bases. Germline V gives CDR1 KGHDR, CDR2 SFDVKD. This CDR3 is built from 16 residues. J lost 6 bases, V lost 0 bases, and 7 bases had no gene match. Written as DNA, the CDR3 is TGTGCCACCAGTGATTTGGATACAGGGGGCTCGAAGACCCAGTACTTC. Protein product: CATSDLDTGGSKTQYF.

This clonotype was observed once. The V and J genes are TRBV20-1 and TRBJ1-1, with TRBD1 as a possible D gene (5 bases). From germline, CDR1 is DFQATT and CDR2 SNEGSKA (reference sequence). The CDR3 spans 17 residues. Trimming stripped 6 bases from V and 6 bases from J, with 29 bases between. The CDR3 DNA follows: TGCAGTGCCTCATTCCTGCCTCGGGAAAGGGGCTTCGCTGAAGCTTTCTTT. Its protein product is CSASFLPRERGFAEAFF.